Sequencing of this T cell receptor beta chain was carried out in a study of blood T cell repertoires in COVID-19. On the study more broadly: Italy, Spain and the United States were the sources of the convalescent and acute COVID-19 samples.

The method was immunoSEQ multiplex PCR; TCRdb's version includes in-frame clones alone and lacks a portion of them. The sample has some 330,000 clones, 92% seen once. Adults between about 18 and 95 years of age took part from 24 US areas. Cohorts were based on clinical histories the participants reported. This clonotype originated in a woman under 40 who had recovered from COVID-19. Sequenced: PBMCs or T cells enriched from blood (not recorded which).

The CDR3 loop reads CASSFTYNEQFF. The CDR3 nucleotides read TGTGCCAGCAGCTTTACCTACAATGAGCAGTTCTTC. The rearrangement joins TRBV14 to TRBJ2-1; no firm D call. This CDR3 is built from 12 residues. V dropped 5 bases and J dropped 2 bases, with 4 bases sitting between them. From germline, CDR1 is SGHDN and CDR2 FVKESK.